This T cell receptor (beta chain) derives from a study of T cells in Graves' hyperthyroidism and ophthalmopathy. Stable Graves' hyperthyroidism denoted no ophthalmopathy progression over 18 months. CDR3 length: 15 residues. Germline V gives CDR1 SGHDT, CDR2 YYEEEE. To note about this clonotype: The germline gene is not matched at one end of the junction; a read error may be the cause.

Researchers took RNA transcripts and amplified the TCR beta CDR3 regions from them. The HTBI set primed first-round TCR CDR3 RT-PCR. TCRdb fed the multiplex PCR reads into MiXCR, producing one record per CDR3 protein. Of hundreds of thousands of distinct CDR3 sequences listed, 15% to 20% were seen once; the top ten hold 3.8%. V is TRBV5-6 and J is TRBJ2-7; 7 nucleotides align to TRBD2. The sample consisted of blood. The TCR originated in a woman aged 25 to 39 with Graves' hyperthyroidism. CDR3 amino acids: CVSSLGGAPSYEQYF. The CDR3 DNA sequence: TGTGTCAGCAGCTTGGGAGGGGCCCCCTCCTACGAGCAGTACTTC.